This T cell receptor (beta chain) derives from a study of beta chain features in type 1 diabetes. What was sequenced were expressed TCRB transcripts, since all of the isolated RNA had been reverse transcribed. Measured with immunoSEQ multiplex PCR; TCRdb has only the in-frame clones, and not every one. In the table there are some 220,000 clones, around 9.9% of which are singletons. This clone has only a few counts. This CDR3 has 17 amino acids. The J segment lost 4 bases and the V segment lost 5 bases, leaving 11 bases of the junction unmatched. Per the germline V gene, CDR1 is MGHDK and CDR2 is SYGVNS.

The clonotype comes from a man aged 18 to 30 in good health. The sequencing input was central memory CD4+ T cells from blood. The chain uses TRBV25-1 and TRBJ2-1; 10 bases match TRBD2. CDR3 in amino acids: CASSLAPGLAEYNEQFF. The CDR3 nucleotides are TGTGCCAGCAGTCTCGCCCCCGGACTAGCGGAATACAATGAGCAGTTCTTC.